This T cell receptor beta chain was identified in a study of T cells after yellow fever vaccination. Overall study context: The SMART-Seq v4 Ultra Low Input method served to prepare the low-cell-number fractions.

TCRdb independently ran MiXCR on the 5' RACE reads; one entry per CDR3 protein. The sample has approximately 550,000 distinct CDR3 sequences, less than 15% seen once. There are 14 residues in the CDR3. CDR1 and CDR2 (germline): LNHDA, SQIVND (reference sequence). Trimming took 6 bases from V and 0 from J, leaving 9 bases between them. This clonotype was observed a few times. This rearrangement joins TRBV19 to TRBJ2-1; D gene ambiguous. The receptor was isolated from a young man who received the YFV17D yellow fever vaccine. Sequenced here: PBMCs, sampled on the day of the yellow fever booster vaccination. CDR3 coding DNA: TGTGCCAGTAGCCCCGGGTACTCCTACAATGAGCAGTTCTTC. It yields the protein CASSPGYSYNEQFF.